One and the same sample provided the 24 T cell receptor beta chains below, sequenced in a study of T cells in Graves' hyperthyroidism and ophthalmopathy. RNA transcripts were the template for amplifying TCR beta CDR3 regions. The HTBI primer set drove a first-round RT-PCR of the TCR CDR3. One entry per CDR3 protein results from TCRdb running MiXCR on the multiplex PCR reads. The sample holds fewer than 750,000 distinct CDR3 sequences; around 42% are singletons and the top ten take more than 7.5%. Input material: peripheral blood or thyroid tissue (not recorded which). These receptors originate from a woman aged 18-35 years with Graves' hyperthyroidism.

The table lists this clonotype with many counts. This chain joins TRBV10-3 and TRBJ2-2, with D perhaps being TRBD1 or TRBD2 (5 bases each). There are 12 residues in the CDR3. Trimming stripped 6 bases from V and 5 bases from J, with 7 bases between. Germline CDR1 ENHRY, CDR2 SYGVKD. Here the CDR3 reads CAISWGTGELFF. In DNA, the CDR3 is TGTGCCATCAGCTGGGGGACCGGGGAGCTGTTTTTT.

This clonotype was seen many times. The CDR3 region has the DNA TGTGCCAGCAGCGACGCAGGGGGCTCCTACGAGCAGTACTTC. Translating gives CASSDAGGSYEQYF. V usage is TRBV11-1 and J usage is TRBJ2-7, with 7 bases fitting TRBD1. The ends lost 5 bases at V and 0 bases at J; junction bases unmatched: 4. The CDR3 is 14 amino acids. Germline V gene data show CDR1 as SGHAT and CDR2 as FQDESV (reference sequence).

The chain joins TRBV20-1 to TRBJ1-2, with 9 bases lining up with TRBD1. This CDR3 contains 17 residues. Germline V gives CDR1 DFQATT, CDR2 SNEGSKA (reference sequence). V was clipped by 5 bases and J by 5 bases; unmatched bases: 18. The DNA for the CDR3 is TGCAGTGCTGTTTATCCAGCCCGGGACAGGGACCGTTATGGCTACACCTTC. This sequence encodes CSAVYPARDRDRYGYTF.

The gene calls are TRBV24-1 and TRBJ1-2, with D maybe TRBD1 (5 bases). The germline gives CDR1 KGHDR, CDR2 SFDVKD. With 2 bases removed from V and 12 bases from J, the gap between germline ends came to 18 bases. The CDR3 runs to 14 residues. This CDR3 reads CATSDSTGSSGNTF. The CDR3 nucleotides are TGTGCCACCAGTGATTCAACAGGTTCCTCTGGAAACACCTTC.

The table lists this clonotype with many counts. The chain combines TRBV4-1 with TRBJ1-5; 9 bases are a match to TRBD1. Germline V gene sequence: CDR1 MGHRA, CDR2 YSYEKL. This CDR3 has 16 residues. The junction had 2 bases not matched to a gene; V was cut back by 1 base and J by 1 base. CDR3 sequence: CASSQGQGGSNQPQHF. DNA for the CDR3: TGCGCCAGCAGCCAAGGACAGGGGGGGAGCAATCAGCCCCAGCATTTT.

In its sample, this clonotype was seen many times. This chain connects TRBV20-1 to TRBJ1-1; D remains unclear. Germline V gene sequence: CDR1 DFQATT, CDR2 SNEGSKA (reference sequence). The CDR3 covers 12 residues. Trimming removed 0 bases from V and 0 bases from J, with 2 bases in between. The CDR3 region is CSAREMNTEAFF. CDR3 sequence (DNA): TGCAGTGCTAGAGAAATGAACACTGAAGCTTTCTTT.

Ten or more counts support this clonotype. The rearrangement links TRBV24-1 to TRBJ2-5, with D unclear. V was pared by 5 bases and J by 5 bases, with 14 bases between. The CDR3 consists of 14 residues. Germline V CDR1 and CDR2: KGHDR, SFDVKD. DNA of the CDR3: TGTGCCACCAGTGGTACGGGTCTCGAGGAGACCCAGTACTTC. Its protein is CATSGTGLEETQYF.

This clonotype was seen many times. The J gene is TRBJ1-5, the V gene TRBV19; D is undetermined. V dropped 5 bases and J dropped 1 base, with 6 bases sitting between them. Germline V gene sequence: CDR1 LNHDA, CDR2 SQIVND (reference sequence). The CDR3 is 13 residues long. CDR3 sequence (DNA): TGTGCCAGTAGTTGGACCAGCAATCAGCCCCAGCATTTT. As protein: CASSWTSNQPQHF.

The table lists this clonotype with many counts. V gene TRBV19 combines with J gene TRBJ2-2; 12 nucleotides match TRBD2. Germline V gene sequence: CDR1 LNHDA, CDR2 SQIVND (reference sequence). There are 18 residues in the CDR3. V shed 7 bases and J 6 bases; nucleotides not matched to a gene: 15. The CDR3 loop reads CASTTTGGTSGLSGELFF. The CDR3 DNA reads TGTGCCAGTACCACGACTGGAGGGACTAGCGGGTTGTCCGGGGAGCTGTTTTTT.

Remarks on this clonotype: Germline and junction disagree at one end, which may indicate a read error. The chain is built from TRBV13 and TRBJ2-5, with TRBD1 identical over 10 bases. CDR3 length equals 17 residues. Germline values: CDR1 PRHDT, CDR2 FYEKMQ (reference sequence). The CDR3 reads CANSSPGQGSIQETQYF. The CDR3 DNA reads TGTGCCAACAGCTCGCCGGGACAGGGGAGTATCCAAGAGACCCAGTACTTC. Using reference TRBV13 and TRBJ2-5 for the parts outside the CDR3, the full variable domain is AAGVIQSPRHLIKEKRETATLKCYPIPRHDTVYWYQQGPGQDPQFLISFYEKMQSDKGSIPDRFSAQQFSDYHSELNMSSLELGDSALYFCANSSPGQGSIQETQYFGPGTRLLVL.

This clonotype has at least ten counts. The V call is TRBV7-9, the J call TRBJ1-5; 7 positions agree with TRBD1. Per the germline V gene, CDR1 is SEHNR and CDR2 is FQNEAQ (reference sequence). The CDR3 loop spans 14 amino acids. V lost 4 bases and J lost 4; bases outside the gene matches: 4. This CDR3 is CASSWAGGNQPQHF. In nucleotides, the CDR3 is TGTGCCAGCAGCTGGGCAGGGGGAAATCAGCCCCAGCATTTT.

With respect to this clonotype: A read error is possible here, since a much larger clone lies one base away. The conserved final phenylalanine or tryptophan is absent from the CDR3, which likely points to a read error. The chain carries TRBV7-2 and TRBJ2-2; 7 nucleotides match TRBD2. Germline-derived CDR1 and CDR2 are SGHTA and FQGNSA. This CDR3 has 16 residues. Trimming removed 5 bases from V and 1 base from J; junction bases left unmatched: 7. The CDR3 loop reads CASSLRGLVNTGELFS. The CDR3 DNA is TGTGCCAGCAGCCTCCGAGGACTAGTGAACACCGGGGAGCTGTTTTCT.

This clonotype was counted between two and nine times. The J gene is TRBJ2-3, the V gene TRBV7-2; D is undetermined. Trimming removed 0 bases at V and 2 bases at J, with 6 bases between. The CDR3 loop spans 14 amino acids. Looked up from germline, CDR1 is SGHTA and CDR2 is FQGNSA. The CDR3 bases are TGTGCCAGCAGCTTAGCTTTTTCCACAGATACGCAGTATTTT. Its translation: CASSLAFSTDTQYF.

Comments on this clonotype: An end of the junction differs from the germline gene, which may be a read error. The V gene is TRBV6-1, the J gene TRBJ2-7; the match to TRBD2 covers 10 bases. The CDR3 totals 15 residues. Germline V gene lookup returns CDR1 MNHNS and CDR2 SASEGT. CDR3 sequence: CASRERLAGGYKQYF. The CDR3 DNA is TGTGCCAGCAGGGAGAGGTTAGCGGGAGGCTACAAGCAGTACTTC.

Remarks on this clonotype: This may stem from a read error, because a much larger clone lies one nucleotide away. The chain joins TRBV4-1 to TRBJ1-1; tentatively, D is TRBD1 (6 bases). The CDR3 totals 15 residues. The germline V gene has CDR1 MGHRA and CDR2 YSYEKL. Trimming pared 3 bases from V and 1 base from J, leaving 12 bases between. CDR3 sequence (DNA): TGCGCCAGCAGCCAGGCGGGCAGGGGGAACACTGAAGCTTTCTTT. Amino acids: CASSQAGRGNTEAFF.

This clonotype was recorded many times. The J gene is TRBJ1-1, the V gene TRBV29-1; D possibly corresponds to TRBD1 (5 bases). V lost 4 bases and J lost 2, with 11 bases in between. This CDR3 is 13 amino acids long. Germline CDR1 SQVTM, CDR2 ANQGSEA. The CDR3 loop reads CSVAGRLNTEAFF. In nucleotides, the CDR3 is TGCAGCGTTGCGGGACGGCTTAACACTGAAGCTTTCTTT.

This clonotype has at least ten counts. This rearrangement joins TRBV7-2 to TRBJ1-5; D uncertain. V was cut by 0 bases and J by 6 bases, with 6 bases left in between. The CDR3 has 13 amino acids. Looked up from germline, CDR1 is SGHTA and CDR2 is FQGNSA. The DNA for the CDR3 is TGTGCCAGCAGCTTAGCGCTGGGTCAGCCCCAGCATTTT. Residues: CASSLALGQPQHF. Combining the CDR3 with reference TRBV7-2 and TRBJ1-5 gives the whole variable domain GAGVSQSPSNKVTEKGKDVELRCDPISGHTALYWYRQSLGQGLEFLIYFQGNSAPDKSGLPSDRFSAERTGGSVSTLTIQRTQQEDSAVYLCASSLALGQPQHFGDGTRLSIL.

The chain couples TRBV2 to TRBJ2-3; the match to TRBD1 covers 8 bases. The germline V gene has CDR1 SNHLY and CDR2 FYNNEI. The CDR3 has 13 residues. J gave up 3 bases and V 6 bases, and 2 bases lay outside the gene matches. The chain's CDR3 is CASRGTGTDTQYF. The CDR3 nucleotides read TGTGCCAGCAGGGGGACAGGTACAGATACGCAGTATTTT.

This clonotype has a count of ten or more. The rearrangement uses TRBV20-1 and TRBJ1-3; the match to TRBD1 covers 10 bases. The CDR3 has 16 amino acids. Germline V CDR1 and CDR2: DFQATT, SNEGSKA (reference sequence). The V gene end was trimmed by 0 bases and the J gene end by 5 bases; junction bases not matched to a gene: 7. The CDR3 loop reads CSARDWDRGNRNTIYF. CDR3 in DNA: TGCAGTGCTAGAGATTGGGACAGGGGCAATAGAAACACCATATATTTT.

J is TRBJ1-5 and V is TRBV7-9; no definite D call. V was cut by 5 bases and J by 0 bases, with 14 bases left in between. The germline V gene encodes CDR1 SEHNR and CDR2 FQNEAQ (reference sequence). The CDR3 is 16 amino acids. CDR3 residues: CASSTLAGNSNQPQHF. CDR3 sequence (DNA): TGTGCCAGCAGCACCTTAGCGGGCAATAGCAATCAGCCCCAGCATTTT. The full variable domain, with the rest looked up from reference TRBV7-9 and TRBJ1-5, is DTGVSQNPRHKITKRGQNVTFRCDPISEHNRLYWYRQTLGQGPEFLTYFQNEAQLEKSRLLSDRFSAERPKGSFSTLEIQRTEQGDSAMYLCASSTLAGNSNQPQHFGDGTRLSIL.

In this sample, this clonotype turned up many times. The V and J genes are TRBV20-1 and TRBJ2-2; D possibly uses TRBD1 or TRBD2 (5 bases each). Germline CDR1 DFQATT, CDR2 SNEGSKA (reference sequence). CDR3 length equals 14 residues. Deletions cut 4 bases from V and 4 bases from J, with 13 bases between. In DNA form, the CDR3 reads TGCAGTGCTATTGGGGGTGGTAGCACCGGGGAGCTGTTTTTT. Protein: CSAIGGGSTGELFF.

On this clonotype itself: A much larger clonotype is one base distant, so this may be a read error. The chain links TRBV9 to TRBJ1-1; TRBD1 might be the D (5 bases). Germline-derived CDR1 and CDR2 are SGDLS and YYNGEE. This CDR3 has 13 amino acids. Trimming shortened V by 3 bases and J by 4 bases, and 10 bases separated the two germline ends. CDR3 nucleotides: TGTGCCAGCAGCGCGGACATTACCACTGAAGCTTTCTTT. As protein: CASSADITTEAFF.

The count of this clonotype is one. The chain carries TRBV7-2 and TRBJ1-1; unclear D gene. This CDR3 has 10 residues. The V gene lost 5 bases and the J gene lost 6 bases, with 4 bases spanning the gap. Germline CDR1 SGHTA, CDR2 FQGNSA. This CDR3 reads CASSTAEAFF. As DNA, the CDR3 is TGTGCCAGCAGCACCGCTGAAGCTTTCTTT.

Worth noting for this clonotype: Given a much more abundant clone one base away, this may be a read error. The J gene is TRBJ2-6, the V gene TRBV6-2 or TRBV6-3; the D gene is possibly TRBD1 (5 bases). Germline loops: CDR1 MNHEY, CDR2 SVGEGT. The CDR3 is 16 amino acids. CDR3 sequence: CASSLGHPSGANFLTF. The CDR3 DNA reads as TGTGCCAGCAGCCTCGGACACCCCTCTGGGGCCAACTTCCTGACTTTC.